This TCR beta chain is from a study of early T cells in non-severe SARS-CoV-2 infection. Individual cDNA molecules were tagged with unique molecular identifiers. MiXCR, run by TCRdb on the 5' RACE reads, gives a single entry per CDR3 protein. The table has 100,000 to 120,000 distinct CDR3 sequences, roughly an eighth seen once. This clonotype was detected only a few times. Trimming stripped 6 bases from V and 2 bases from J, with 9 bases between. The CDR3 is 12 residues long. Germline V gene sequence: CDR1 SGHDT, CDR2 YYEEEE. The genes are TRBV5-6 and TRBJ2-7; perhaps TRBD2 as D (6 bases). This clonotype was obtained from an adult who was a healthcare worker with PCR-confirmed SARS-CoV-2 infection or an uninfected control (not recorded which). The specimen was whole blood. The CDR3 reads CASNRGTYEQYF. Written as DNA, the CDR3 is TGTGCCAGCAACCGGGGGACCTACGAGCAGTACTTC.